These 4 T cell receptor beta chains were all obtained from the same sample, sequenced in a study of T cell responses to AZD1222 COVID-19 vaccine. Sequencing was performed with immunoSEQ multiplex PCR; in TCRdb, only in-frame clones are kept and a portion is missing. The sample gives about 42,000 clones, over 80% of which show up once; more than 15% is in the top ten. The specimen comprised peripheral blood, sampled 28 days after the second AZD1222 dose. These receptor sequences come from an adult who received the AZD1222 COVID-19 vaccine.

The chain couples TRBV10-3 to TRBJ1-2; no clear D gene. CDR1 and CDR2 (germline): ENHRY, SYGVKD. V shed 8 bases and J shed 3 bases, with 25 bases lying between them. The CDR3 length is 17 residues. This CDR3 reads CAIPGSPDLSRDYGYTF. CDR3 DNA sequence: TGTGCCATCCCCGGATCCCCAGACCTATCCCGGGACTATGGCTACACCTTC.

The chain recombines TRBV3-1 (or the pseudogene TRBV3-2) with TRBJ2-5; D remains ambiguous. With 0 bases removed from V and 4 bases from J, the gap between germline ends came to 3 bases. The length of the CDR3 is 12 residues. Germline loops: CDR1 LGHDT, CDR2 YNNKEL (reference sequence). The CDR3 bases are TGTGCCAGCAGCCAAGAAACAGAGACCCAGTACTTC. This sequence encodes CASSQETETQYF.

The gene calls are TRBV6-4 and TRBJ1-1, with D unclear. Germline V lookup: CDR1 MRHNA, CDR2 SNTAGT. This CDR3 has 13 amino acids. The germline V and J ends were trimmed by 6 bases and 11 bases, with 19 bases remaining between them. The DNA for the CDR3 is TGTGCCAGCAGGGTGGACTTAAAGTCACGGGCTTTCTTT. It yields the protein CASRVDLKSRAFF.

The rearrangement uses TRBV10-3 and TRBJ1-6; D unclear. The V end was cut by 0 bases, the J end by 10 bases, with 10 bases between. Per germline, CDR1 ENHRY and CDR2 SYGVKD. The CDR3 loop spans 14 amino acids. For the CDR3, the DNA is TGTGCCATCAGTGAGTCGAATGGGAACTCACCCCTCCACTTT. Encoded protein: CAISESNGNSPLHF.